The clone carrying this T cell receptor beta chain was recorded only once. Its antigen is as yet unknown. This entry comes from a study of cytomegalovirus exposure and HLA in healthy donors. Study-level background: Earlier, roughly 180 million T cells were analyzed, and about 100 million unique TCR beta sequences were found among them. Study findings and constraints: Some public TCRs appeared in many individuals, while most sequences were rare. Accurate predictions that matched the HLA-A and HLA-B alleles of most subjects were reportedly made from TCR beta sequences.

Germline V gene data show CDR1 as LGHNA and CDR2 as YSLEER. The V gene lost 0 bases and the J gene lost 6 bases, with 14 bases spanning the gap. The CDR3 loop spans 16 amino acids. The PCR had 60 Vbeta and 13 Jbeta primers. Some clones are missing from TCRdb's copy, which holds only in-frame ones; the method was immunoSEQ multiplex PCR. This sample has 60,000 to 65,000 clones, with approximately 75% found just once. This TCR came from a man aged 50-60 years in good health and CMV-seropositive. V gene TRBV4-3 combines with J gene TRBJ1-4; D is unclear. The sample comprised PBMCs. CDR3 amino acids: CASSQDRGTEDEKLFF. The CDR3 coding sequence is TGCGCCAGCAGCCAAGATCGGGGTACAGAAGATGAAAAACTGTTTTTT.